The 19 T cell receptor beta chains reported below all come from one sample, sequenced in a study of blood T cell repertoires in COVID-19. TCRdb's copy holds only in-frame clones and misses some; the assay was immunoSEQ multiplex PCR. The table lists about 150,000 clones, approximately 83% of them singletons. Sample: peripheral blood. The receptor source for this set is a woman aged 55-70 years with acute or convalescent COVID-19.

This chain joins TRBV3-1 (or the pseudogene TRBV3-2) and TRBJ1-4; weak D call: TRBD1 (5 bases). CDR3 length: 15 amino acids. The germline CDR1 and CDR2 sequences are LGHDT and YNNKEL (reference sequence). V lost 2 bases and J 2 bases, leaving 9 bases between the germline ends. The DNA of the CDR3 is TGTGCCAGCAGCCAAACGTCAGGGACTAATGAAAAACTGTTTTTT. Translating it yields CASSQTSGTNEKLFF.

CDR3 amino acids: CARIVRGDRVDYGYTF. The CDR3 nucleotides are TGTGCCCGAATCGTTAGGGGGGACAGGGTGGACTATGGCTACACCTTC. This chain uses TRBV30 with TRBJ1-2, with 9 bases matching TRBD1. V dropped 8 bases and J dropped 3; count of bases not matched to a gene: 16. The CDR3 spans 16 residues. In germline, CDR1 is GTSNPN, CDR2 SVGIG (reference sequence).

This clone was seen once. V usage is TRBV3-1 (or the pseudogene TRBV3-2) and J usage is TRBJ2-2; no clear D gene. The CDR3 spans 12 residues. Germline CDR1 is LGHDT and CDR2 is YNNKEL (reference sequence). Trimming took 3 bases from V and 6 from J, leaving 5 bases between them. In nucleotides, the CDR3 is TGTGCCAGCAGCCATGTCGCCGGGGAGCTGTTTTTT. This codes for CASSHVAGELFF.

The V and J genes are TRBV4-3 and TRBJ1-6; 7 bases line up with TRBD1. V lost 3 bases and J lost 4; bases outside the gene matches: 9. The CDR3 covers 17 residues. CDR1 is LGHNA, CDR2 YSLEER, per germline. Written as DNA, the CDR3 is TGCGCCAGCAGCCAGGACTGGGACAGATTATATAATTCACCCCTCCACTTT. Translated, it gives CASSQDWDRLYNSPLHF.

The rearrangement uses TRBV28 and TRBJ2-3; unclear D gene. CDR3 length equals 15 residues. Germline CDR1 reads MDHEN; CDR2 reads SYDVKM. V lost 8 bases and J 1 base, leaving 16 bases between the germline ends. For the CDR3, the DNA is TGTGCCAGCTCGGCGTCCAGGTTGGGCACAGATACGCAGTATTTT. Translating gives CASSASRLGTDTQYF.

This chain links TRBV6-2 or TRBV6-3 with TRBJ1-2; D is unclear. The CDR3 totals 15 residues. Germline assignment: CDR1 MNHEY and CDR2 SVGEGT. V dropped 2 bases and J dropped 7 bases, with 17 bases sitting between them. CDR3 bases: TGTGCCAGCAGTTACATCGCGGGCCCCCACGGTGGCTACACCTTC. Translated, it gives CASSYIAGPHGGYTF.

The chain combines TRBV4-1 with TRBJ2-2; D is possibly TRBD2 (5 bases). This CDR3 has 16 residues. V dropped 1 base and J dropped 1 base, with 10 bases sitting between them. Germline CDR1 is MGHRA and CDR2 is YSYEKL. The CDR3 region is CASSQVTAGNTGELFF. The DNA for the CDR3 is TGCGCCAGCAGCCAAGTTACGGCGGGGAACACCGGGGAGCTGTTTTTT.

The chain has TRBV5-5 and TRBJ1-2, with D possibly TRBD1 on 5 matching bases. Germline V gives CDR1 SGHKS, CDR2 YYEKEE (reference sequence). CDR3 length equals 13 residues. Trimming left V 4 bases short and J 8 bases short, with 15 bases between. DNA for the CDR3: TGTGCCAGCAGCACGGGACTCTCCGAGGGCTACACCTTC. Translated: CASSTGLSEGYTF.

This chain connects TRBV5-1 to TRBJ2-6; D possibly corresponds to TRBD1 (5 bases). The V end lost 4 bases, the J end lost 0 bases, and 8 bases lay between the germline ends. Germline V lookup: CDR1 SGHRS, CDR2 YFSETQ. The CDR3 contains 15 residues. The CDR3: CASSRGNSGANVLTF. The CDR3, as DNA: TGCGCCAGCAGCAGGGGCAACTCTGGGGCCAACGTCCTGACTTTC.

There are a few counts of this clone. V and J are TRBV7-2 and TRBJ2-7; D is perhaps TRBD1 (6 bases). Germline CDR1 and CDR2: SGHTA and FQGNSA. This CDR3 region has 16 residues. Trimming shortened V by 2 bases and J by 0 bases, and 14 bases separated the two germline ends. CDR3 in DNA: TGTGCCAGCAGCTTATACGGGACACGTAGCTCCTACGAGCAGTACTTC. Residues: CASSLYGTRSSYEQYF.

This clone occurred a few times. The V call is TRBV3-1 (or the pseudogene TRBV3-2), the J call TRBJ2-3, with D possibly TRBD2 on 5 matching bases. The CDR3 contains 19 residues. Trimming removed 2 bases from V and 4 bases from J, with 25 bases in between. Germline-derived CDR1 and CDR2 are LGHDT and YNNKEL (reference sequence). CDR3 amino acids: CASSQKGGLARFSSDTQYF. The DNA for the CDR3 is TGTGCCAGCAGCCAAAAAGGCGGGTTAGCGCGGTTTTCCTCAGATACGCAGTATTTT.

This clone was counted a few times. The rearrangement uses TRBV4-1 and TRBJ1-1; D is uncertain. Trimming pared 0 bases from V and 6 bases from J, leaving 11 bases between. Looked up from germline, CDR1 is MGHRA and CDR2 is YSYEKL. This CDR3 region has 14 residues. The CDR3 DNA follows: TGCGCCAGCAGCCAAGATCATAGACTGTCTGAAGCTTTCTTT. As protein: CASSQDHRLSEAFF.

The chain combines TRBV15 with TRBJ1-5; TRBD1 is a possible D gene (6 bases). The V end was cut by 2 bases, the J end by 4 bases, with 12 bases between. This CDR3 is 15 amino acids long. Germline V gene data show CDR1 as LNHNV and CDR2 as YYDKDF (reference sequence). The CDR3 sequence: CATSRTGTENQPQHF. CDR3 in DNA: TGTGCCACCAGCAGAACAGGGACCGAGAATCAGCCCCAGCATTTT.

This clone has a count of ten or more. This sequence joins TRBV5-4 and TRBJ2-3, with 9 nucleotides matching TRBD1. The CDR3 totals 15 residues. V lost 3 bases, J lost 2 bases, and 4 bases stayed unmatched. Germline-derived CDR1 and CDR2 are SGHNT and YYREEE (reference sequence). The CDR3 DNA reads as TGTGCCAGCAGCTCTTGGGACAGGGCCACAGATACGCAGTATTTT. It specifies CASSSWDRATDTQYF. Based on the CDR3 plus reference TRBV5-4 and TRBJ2-3, the full variable domain is ETGVTQSPTHLIKTRGQQVTLRCSSQSGHNTVSWYQQALGQGPQFIFQYYREEENGRGNFPPRFSGLQFPNYSSELNVNALELDDSALYLCASSSWDRATDTQYFGPGTRLTVL.

This chain uses TRBV5-6 with TRBJ1-3; no clear D gene. CDR3 length: 17 residues. Between the trimmed V and J ends, which lost 1 base and 0 bases, there was a span of 14 bases. CDR1 is SGHDT, CDR2 YYEEEE, per germline. The CDR3 protein is CASSLKLRDYSGNTIYF. The CDR3 DNA follows: TGTGCCAGCAGCTTGAAGTTGCGGGATTACTCTGGAAACACCATATATTTT.

The rearrangement joins TRBV7-2 to TRBJ2-7; 9 bases are shared with TRBD1. CDR1 SGHTA and CDR2 FQGNSA come from the germline V gene. The J segment lost 5 bases and the V segment lost 3 bases, leaving 11 bases of the junction unmatched. This CDR3 contains 16 residues. CDR3 sequence (DNA): TGTGCCAGCAGCTTGACCCCGACAGGGGGAAGGGACGAGCAGTACTTC. Translating gives CASSLTPTGGRDEQYF.

Regarding this clone: This sample also contains other DNA sequences that code for the same CDR3. The rearrangement joins TRBV5-1 to TRBJ1-1; 7 bases align to TRBD1. CDR1 is SGHRS and CDR2 is YFSETQ in the germline V gene. This CDR3 spans 14 amino acids. Germline trimming cut 0 bases from V and 4 bases from J; bases unmatched to any gene: 3. The CDR3 sequence: CASSLDRGGTEAFF. Here the CDR3 DNA reads TGCGCCAGCAGCTTGGACAGGGGTGGCACTGAAGCTTTCTTT.

This chain links TRBV19 with TRBJ1-2; perhaps TRBD1 as D (5 bases). Trimming took off 3 bases at V and 2 bases at J, with 10 bases between the two ends. There are 14 residues in the CDR3. From germline, CDR1 is LNHDA and CDR2 SQIVND (reference sequence). The DNA of the CDR3 is TGTGCCAGTAGTATCGGTTGGACAAACTATGGCTACACCTTC. It yields the protein CASSIGWTNYGYTF.

The chain recombines TRBV6-5 with TRBJ1-1, with a possible D match to TRBD1 (6 bases). The ends were cut back, 6 bases at V and 1 base at J, with 9 bases in the middle. From germline, CDR1 is MNHEY and CDR2 SVGAGI. The CDR3 extends over 13 amino acids. CDR3 loop: CASSPTGNTEAFF. The CDR3 DNA sequence: TGTGCCAGCAGCCCGACAGGGAACACTGAAGCTTTCTTT.